In this sample, the clone carrying this T cell receptor (beta chain) turned up many times. TCRdb ran MiXCR on the 5' RACE reads and lists one entry per CDR3 protein. The table shows 80,000 to 100,000 distinct CDR3 sequences, with almost 6% occurring only once. Time point reported: longitudinal time-point 2. This record comes from a study of neurological immune-mediated disorders. The sequenced material came from PBMCs. The clonotype comes from a woman between 55 and 75 years old with multiple sclerosis.

CDR3 sequence: CASSPSLGPQHF. Written as DNA, the CDR3 is TGTGCCAGCAGTCCCTCTCTCGGCCCCCAGCATTTT. This rearrangement joins TRBV12-3 or TRBV12-4 to TRBJ1-5; D unclear. The CDR3 extends over 12 amino acids. V lost 5 bases and J lost 10, with 12 bases in between.